These T cell receptor beta chains were read from a single sample in a study of T cell repertoires in cytomegalovirus infection. TCRdb ran MiXCR on the reads and lists one entry per CDR3 protein. Of about half a million distinct CDR3 sequences in the sample, about 44% were seen once. These receptors have no known antigen. The material sequenced was cultured PBMCs, taken from culture after CMV antigen stimulation. The receptors derive from a human donor in good health (CMV status not recorded). Some clones in this sample may be carry-over from other donors' samples. Both conserved end residues are part of each CDR3. A D gene is named only where the DNA matches it firmly. Clone size appears in some rows only: once, few, many, or a class for an expanded clone.

length	V	J	size	D	CDR3	DNA
13	TRBV20-1	TRBJ2-5	.	.	CSAPRTAEETQYF	TGCAGTGCTCCACGGACAGCGGAAGAGACCCAGTACTTC
14	TRBV27	TRBJ1-5	few	TRBD1	CASNPTGGNQPQHF	TGTGCCAGCAACCCGACAGGGGGCAATCAGCCCCAGCATTTT
13	TRBV25-1	TRBJ1-2	.	TRBD1	CASSGSGGHGYTF	TGTGCCAGCAGTGGTTCAGGGGGGCATGGCTACACCTTC
13	TRBV20-1	TRBJ2-3	.	.	CSARAGAIDTQYF	TGCAGTGCTAGGGCAGGGGCAATAGATACGCAGTATTTT
13	TRBV7-2	TRBJ2-3	many	.	CASSYYNTDTQYF	TGTGCCAGCAGCTACTACAACACAGATACGCAGTATTTT
16	TRBV10-3	TRBJ2-3	.	.	CAIRMGGRPLPDTQYF	TGTGCCATCAGGATGGGGGGCCGCCCTCTGCCAGATACGCAGTATTTT
15	TRBV6-5	TRBJ1-1	.	.	CASSGPPGATMQAFF	TGTGCCAGCAGTGGGCCTCCCGGGGCCACGATGCAAGCTTTCTTT
13	TRBV7-2	TRBJ1-2	few	TRBD1	CASSLGPGQTYTF	TGTGCCAGCAGCTTAGGACCGGGACAGACTTACACCTTC
15	TRBV14	TRBJ2-3	.	TRBD2	CASSRSSGGTDTQYF	TGTGCCAGCAGCCGGTCTAGCGGAGGCACAGATACGCAGTATTTT
12	TRBV20-1	TRBJ2-1	.	.	CSARATQNEQFF	TGCAGTGCTAGAGCGACCCAAAATGAGCAGTTCTTC
13	TRBV6-2/TRBV6-3	TRBJ2-1	.	TRBD1	CASDPTGVEEQFF	TGTGCCAGCGATCCCACAGGGGTAGAAGAGCAGTTCTTC
17	TRBV7-8	TRBJ1-5	.	TRBD1	CASSLGTGAYGNQPQHF	TGTGCCAGCAGCTTGGGGACAGGAGCATACGGCAATCAGCCCCAGCATTTT
13	TRBV7-9	TRBJ2-7	few	TRBD1	CASSPRTGYEQYF	TGTGCCAGCAGCCCCCGGACAGGCTACGAGCAGTACTTC
15	TRBV11-2	TRBJ2-3	.	.	CASSFRWGSTDTQYF	TGTGCCAGCAGCTTTAGGTGGGGCAGCACAGATACGCAGTATTTT
17	TRBV7-2	TRBJ1-3	once	.	CASSLTSRISSGNTIYF	TGTGCCAGCAGCTTAACTAGCCGGATCTCCTCTGGAAACACCATATATTTT
10	TRBV29-1	TRBJ2-3	.	.	CSGRTNTQYF	TGCAGCGGCAGGACGAATACGCAGTATTTT
17	TRBV7-9	TRBJ1-1	.	.	CASSYGENEGWLAEAFF	TGTGCCAGCAGCTACGGGGAAAACGAGGGCTGGCTCGCTGAAGCTTTCTTT
13	TRBV7-8	TRBJ2-3	.	.	CASSLLQGNTQYF	TGTGCCAGCAGCTTACTCCAGGGGAATACGCAGTATTTT
16	TRBV4-2	TRBJ2-1	.	.	CASSQVTRGRYNEQFF	TGTGCCAGCAGCCAAGTGACGCGGGGTCGGTACAATGAGCAGTTCTTC
13	TRBV7-2	TRBJ2-1	few	.	CASSLYQGLIPQF	TGTGCCAGCAGCTTATATCAGGGGCTGATACCGCAGTTC
14	TRBV20-1	TRBJ1-1	.	.	CSAAWGALNTEAFF	TGCAGTGCAGCTTGGGGGGCCCTGAACACTGAAGCTTTCTTT
14	TRBV20-1	TRBJ2-3	.	TRBD1	CSARGTGTSDTQYF	TGCAGTGCTAGAGGGACAGGGACCTCAGATACGCAGTATTTT
15	TRBV9	TRBJ2-3	.	.	CASSVAPRAVDTQYF	TGTGCCAGCAGCGTAGCCCCTAGGGCAGTAGATACGCAGTATTTT
18	TRBV7-6	TRBJ1-3	few	.	CASSSKRLGGPSGNTIYF	TGTGCCAGCAGCAGTAAGAGACTGGGCGGCCCCTCTGGAAACACCATATATTTT
15	TRBV6-2/TRBV6-3	TRBJ1-3	.	.	CASSRAGGSGNTIYF	TGTGCCAGCAGTCGGGCGGGGGGATCTGGAAACACCATATATTTT
15	TRBV7-2	TRBJ2-5	.	.	CASSLGGAHQETQYF	TGTGCCAGCAGCTTAGGGGGCGCCCACCAAGAGACCCAGTACTTC
13	TRBV6-5	TRBJ2-5	.	.	CASSKGDWETQYF	TGTGCCAGCAGTAAAGGGGATTGGGAGACCCAGTACTTC
19	TRBV27	TRBJ2-1	.	TRBD2	CASSLYPPRAGVSYNEQFF	TGTGCCAGCAGTTTATATCCCCCACGGGCGGGGGTTTCCTACAATGAGCAGTTCTTC
14	TRBV19	TRBJ2-7	.	.	CASSIGRLAYEQYF	TGTGCCAGTAGTATAGGGAGACTGGCCTACGAGCAGTACTTC
15	TRBV5-1	TRBJ2-7	once	.	CASSLGPTYSYEQYF	TGCGCCAGCAGCTTGGGGCCGACTTACTCCTACGAGCAGTACTTC
13	TRBV3-1	TRBJ2-5	.	.	CASSQGTGETQYF	TGTGCCAGCAGCCAGGGGACGGGGGAGACCCAGTACTTC
14	TRBV12-3/TRBV12-4	TRBJ1-2	.	TRBD1	CASTLGGRSYGYTF	TGTGCCAGCACCCTAGGGGGCCGGAGCTATGGCTACACCTTC
13	TRBV7-2	TRBJ2-1	.	.	CASSLAGRNEQFF	TGTGCCAGCAGCTTAGCGGGACGCAATGAGCAGTTCTTC
18	TRBV7-2	TRBJ2-3	many	TRBD2	CASSLVASGESSTDTQYF	TGTGCCAGCAGCTTAGTGGCTAGCGGGGAATCTAGCACAGATACGCAGTATTTT